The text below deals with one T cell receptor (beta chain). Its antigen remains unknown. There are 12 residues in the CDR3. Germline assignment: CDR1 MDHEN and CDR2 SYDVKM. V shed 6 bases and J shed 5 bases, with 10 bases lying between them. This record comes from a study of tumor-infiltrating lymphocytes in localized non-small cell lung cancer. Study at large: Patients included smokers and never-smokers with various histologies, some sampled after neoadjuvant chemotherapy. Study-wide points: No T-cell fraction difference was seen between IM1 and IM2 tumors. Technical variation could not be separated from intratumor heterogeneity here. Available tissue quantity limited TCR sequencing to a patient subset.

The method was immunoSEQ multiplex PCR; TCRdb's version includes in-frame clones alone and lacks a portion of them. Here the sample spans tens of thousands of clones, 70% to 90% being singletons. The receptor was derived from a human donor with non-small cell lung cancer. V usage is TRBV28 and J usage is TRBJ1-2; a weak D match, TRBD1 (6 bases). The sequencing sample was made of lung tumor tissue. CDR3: CASSRGRYGYTF. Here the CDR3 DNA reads TGTGCCAGCAGCAGGGGTCGTTATGGCTACACCTTC.